This T cell receptor beta chain comes out of a study of T cell clusters in autoimmune cytopenias (dated by TCRdb to the late 2010s). About the study as a whole: A median TRB sequencing depth of roughly 56,000 reads per sample was reached, and a median of approximately 2,500 distinct TRB clonotypes per sample was obtained. TRB and IGH repertoires from peripheral blood were sequenced in autoimmune cytopenia patients at active disease and during treatment follow-up, with healthy, CLL and autoimmune hepatitis controls included alongside. The study was designed to test whether a disease-specific immune repertoire signature usable as a blood-based biomarker is carried by autoimmune cytopenia patients. Study-wide findings and limitations: The TRB repertoire shifts, including less even repertoires in secondary cytopenia and CLL, mostly reflected lymphoma bias and not autoimmunity. A lack of physiological T cell clusters in primary autoimmune cytopenia patients was suggested by GLIPH, as 51 clusters were found to be exclusive to healthy donors versus around 17 exclusive to patients. Compared with active autoimmune hepatitis patients, healthy donors had almost three times as many exclusive TRB clusters, a finding consistent with an autoimmunity-wide signature. The T cell clusters were only ever defined in silico, so experimental validation of their functional role was still needed. In the comparison of secondary cytopenia with CLL, no cluster-lack signature showed up, apparently because the dominant lymphoma-associated repertoire masked the signature.

Note on this clonotype: Its antigen is unknown.

TRB amplification used around 260 ng of peripheral blood genomic DNA, tens of thousands of genome equivalents, per sample. TRB rearrangements were amplified by multiplex PCR following a touch-down protocol, with the TRB-A and TRB-B primer pools mixed in one tube. Illumina adapters and sample indices were added to the amplicons through two consecutive PCR reactions using Phusion HS II polymerase. After gel purification with the NucleoSpin Gel and PCR Clean-up kit, the amplicons were quantified by Qubit and checked for quality on an Agilent 2100 Bioanalyzer. Sequencing of the libraries was done on an Illumina MiSeq with paired-end, single-indexed, 600-cycle runs. The authors' pipeline ran thus. Alignment and assembly of TRB reads were performed with MiXCR version 2.1.12 and the default MiXCR reference library. A clone was defined by each unique CDR3 nucleotide sequence, and the analysis included only productive sequences supported by at least two reads. Repertoire diversity was assessed by alpha-parameterized diversity profiles (alpha 0 to 5), including Shannon (alpha 1) and Simpson (alpha 2) indices, computed with an R script. The tcR package was used to compute combinatorial TRB VJ usage, and cohorts were compared on this usage by principal component analysis with ade4. GLIPH clustering of TCRbeta CDR3s was carried out on cohort pairs matched by age and read depth, and cluster frequencies were compared by Wilcoxon test. Each entry corresponds to one CDR3 protein sequence from reads that TCRdb reprocessed, and DNA is not given. TCRdb, not the original authors, processed these V and J calls. This sample's table carries around 8,000 distinct CDR3 sequences. The top ten constitute around 32% of the sample.

This sample was shared with a second study, whose subject was T cell repertoires in aging, cancer and after chemotherapy. The second study reports: The donors fell into six age groups ranging from 30 or younger to 70 or older, and each group had at least three individuals. Paired pre- and post-chemotherapy samples in the hematological group came from chronic lymphocytic leukemia patients treated with fludarabine- or bendamustine-based regimens. In total, the full dataset held millions of TCR reads. Compared with age-matched healthy donors, untreated patients with hematological or solid cancers had significantly lower TCR diversity and higher clonality in blood. Declining TCR diversity with age in healthy donors was mainly explained by loss of richness; in cancer patients, loss of evenness also contributed. An increase in median generation probability over the chemotherapy interval was observed in both cancer cohorts, suggesting that the repertoire was reconstituted through rebound thymic output. The authors noted that the repertoire data do not allow conclusions about immunological memory after chemotherapy. Hematological cancer patients had lymphoid organ infiltration, which may itself impair thymic emigration or peripheral T cell expansion. Peripheral blood TCR beta repertoires from healthy donors and cancer patients were profiled to examine immunoaging and T cell reconstitution after chemotherapy. A cohort of 200 to 250 cancer patients (about 93 with hematological and 124 with solid cancers) was assembled, and 95 to 100 healthy donors were included as a reference group. TRB sequences were processed with MiXCR versions 2.12 and 3.0.5. Repertoire metrics included Shannon diversity, evenness, clonality (one minus evenness), and alpha-parameterized diversity profiles from alpha 0 to 5. The IGoR algorithm was used to calculate generation probabilities of clones in the paired pre- and post-chemotherapy samples.

Sequenced: peripheral blood. This TCR derives from a human donor with an autoimmune cytopenia or autoimmune hepatitis (not recorded which).

CDR3 reads: CASRRTGHSNEKLFF. The chain was built from TRBV25-1 and TRBJ1-4; TCRdb's D call, TRBD1, is unchecked because there is no DNA. Looking up the germline V gene yields CDR1 MGHDK and CDR2 SYGVNS. The CDR3 contains 15 residues, cysteine and phenylalanine counted. DNA is not recorded here.